Listed below are T cell receptor beta chains from one sample, sequenced in a study of blood T cells in healthy people across ages. Each CDR3 protein gets one entry after TCRdb re-called the 5' RACE reads with MiXCR. The data contain roughly 1.6 million distinct CDR3 sequences, around 36% of them singletons. The specimen sequenced was blood. Receptors originate from a woman in her thirties in good health. Each CDR3 is given with its conserved first and last residue. D genes are given only for firm matches. Expanded clones get a size class; other rows say once, few or many, or leave the size out.

CDR3 length	V gene	D gene	J gene	clone size	CDR3 DNA	CDR3 protein
12	TRBV20-1	-	TRBJ2-3	-	TGCAGTGCTAGAGATGACAGTGGTACGCAGTATTTT	CSARDDSGTQYF
15	TRBV20-1	-	TRBJ2-6	few	TGCAGTGTCAATTCCGGCGGGGCTGGGGCCAACGTCCTGACTTTC	CSVNSGGAGANVLTF
17	TRBV14	TRBD1	TRBJ2-3	-	TGTGCCAGCAGCCTGTTCGGGACAGGGGGCTTGGTAGATACGCAGTATTTT	CASSLFGTGGLVDTQYF
17	TRBV9	TRBD2	TRBJ2-5	-	TGTGCCAGCAGCCCAGACTGGACTAGCGCCTCCCAAGAGACCCAGTACTTC	CASSPDWTSASQETQYF
15	TRBV7-2	TRBD1	TRBJ1-1	-	TGTGCCAGCAGGAAGGACAGGGTTCTTTCCACTGAAGCTTTCTTT	CASRKDRVLSTEAFF
13	TRBV20-1	TRBD1	TRBJ1-2	-	TGCATCTCCCCGGGACAGGGATCCTATGGCTACACCTTC	CISPGQGSYGYTF
16	TRBV12-3/TRBV12-4	TRBD1	TRBJ2-2	-	TGTGCCAGCAGTCCGAGCAGGGGGACCTTTACCGGGGAGCTGTTTTTT	CASSPSRGTFTGELFF
12	TRBV5-4	-	TRBJ2-7	many	TGTGCCAGCAGCGGGCCTAGCCCCGAGCAGTACTTC	CASSGPSPEQYF
15	TRBV20-1	TRBD2	TRBJ2-7	few	TGCAGTGCCACCCGGGCTAGCGGGAGCTCGGACGAGCAGTACTTC	CSATRASGSSDEQYF
14	TRBV6-1	-	TRBJ2-5	-	TGTGCCAGCGGGGTTTGGGCAGCCCAAGAGACCCAGTACTTC	CASGVWAAQETQYF
16	TRBV6-4	TRBD2	TRBJ2-3	-	TGTGACAGCAGTGACTCGGCCAGCGGGGGCACAGATACGCAGTATTTT	CDSSDSASGGTDTQYF
13	TRBV24-1	-	TRBJ1-5	few	TGTGCCACCAGTGACGGACGGAATCAGCCCCAGCATTTT	CATSDGRNQPQHF
16	TRBV29-1	-	TRBJ1-2	-	TGCAGCGCCTCTCCCCGGTCGGGACAATTTAGGAGAGGCTACACCTTC	CSASPRSGQFRRGYTF
13	TRBV20-1	-	TRBJ1-1	few	TGCAGTGCTAGACTCCCCCAGTCCACTGAAGCTTTCTTT	CSARLPQSTEAFF
14	TRBV4-1	-	TRBJ2-2	-	TGCGCCAGCAGGGGGGGGCCGAACACCGGGGAGCTGTTTTTT	CASRGGPNTGELFF
18	TRBV5-1	TRBD2	TRBJ2-1	few	TGCGCCAGCAGCTCGGTATGGCAAAGCGGGAGGGGGTCCAATGAGCAGTTCTTC	CASSSVWQSGRGSNEQFF
15	TRBV9	TRBD2	TRBJ2-3	few	TGTGCCAGCAGCGTAGTGGGAGGGTACACAGATACGCAGTATTTT	CASSVVGGYTDTQYF
16	TRBV20-1	TRBD2	TRBJ2-3	many	TGCAGTGCTACACTGACTAGCGGGAGTCTCCCAGATACGCAGTATTTT	CSATLTSGSLPDTQYF
16	TRBV4-2	-	TRBJ2-7	-	TGTGCCAGCAGCCACCCCGCGGTAGCGGAGACCTACGAGCAGTACTTC	CASSHPAVAETYEQYF
13	TRBV29-1	TRBD1	TRBJ1-1	few	TGCAGCGCCGCACAGGGGCTCAACGCTGAAGCTTTCTTT	CSAAQGLNAEAFF
14	TRBV5-1	-	TRBJ2-7	few	TGCGCCAGCAGCTGGGGGACAACCCTCTACGAGCAGTACTTC	CASSWGTTLYEQYF
14	TRBV7-2	-	TRBJ1-5	few	TGTGCCAGCAGCTCCGGGCAGGGGCGTCAGCCCCAGCATTTT	CASSSGQGRQPQHF
14	TRBV18	-	TRBJ1-3	-	TGTGCCAGCTCACCCTTGACAAAAGGAAACACCATATATTTT	CASSPLTKGNTIYF
15	TRBV7-3	TRBD2	TRBJ2-1	few	TGTGCCAGCAGCGTGGGACTAGCGGGAGTGAATGAGCAGTTCTTC	CASSVGLAGVNEQFF
14	TRBV29-1	-	TRBJ1-2	-	TGCAGCGTTGAAGACCTGGGGGCAAACTATGGCTACACCTTC	CSVEDLGANYGYTF
16	TRBV5-1	-	TRBJ2-3	-	TGCACCAGCAGCTTCGGCGGCATTGGAGGCACAGATACGCAGTATTTT	CTSSFGGIGGTDTQYF
13	TRBV7-3	-	TRBJ2-7	-	TGTGCCAGCAGCGCAGAACTAGGCTACGAGCAGTACTTC	CASSAELGYEQYF
14	TRBV27	TRBD1	TRBJ2-5	once	TGTGCCAGCAGCCCCGTAGACAGGGGCGACAAGCAGTACTTC	CASSPVDRGDKQYF
13	TRBV7-9	-	TRBJ2-1	once	TGTGCCAGCACCCTCCCCGGCTACAATGAGCAGTTCTTC	CASTLPGYNEQFF
15	TRBV6-2/TRBV6-3	TRBD2	TRBJ2-1	-	TGTGCCAGCAGTACAGCGGGGGGGGGCTACAATGAGCAGTTCTTC	CASSTAGGGYNEQFF
12	TRBV29-1	-	TRBJ2-7	many	TGCAGCGTTGAAAGTCAGACCTACGAGCAGTACTTC	CSVESQTYEQYF
18	TRBV3-1	-	TRBJ2-7	few	TGTGCCAGCAGCCAAGACAAGTCCCCCGGGCCATACCCACCCGAGCAGTACTTC	CASSQDKSPGPYPPEQYF
15	TRBV20-1	TRBD2	TRBJ2-1	few	TGCAGTGCTAGGTCCGGGACTAGCGTCTACAATGAGCAGTTCTTC	CSARSGTSVYNEQFF
15	TRBV5-1	-	TRBJ2-7	few	TGCGCCAGCAGCTTGCGGTCTCTCCAACCCCACGAGCAGTACTTC	CASSLRSLQPHEQYF
15	TRBV3-1	TRBD2	TRBJ2-7	many	TGTGCCAGCAGCCAGGATACTAGCGGGTCCTACGAGCAGTACTTC	CASSQDTSGSYEQYF
14	TRBV27	TRBD2	TRBJ2-3	-	TGTGCCAGCAGCTTGGCGGGAGGTTTAAATACGCAGTATTTT	CASSLAGGLNTQYF
13	TRBV7-2	-	TRBJ2-1	few	TGTGCCAGCAGCATGGGGACTGCGAATGAGCAGTTCTTC	CASSMGTANEQFF
14	TRBV15	-	TRBJ1-5	-	TGTGCCACCAGCAGAGAGGGAGGGAATCAGCCCCAGCATTTT	CATSREGGNQPQHF
10	TRBV20-1	-	TRBJ1-2	-	TGCAGTGCTAGAAACCCTGGCCACACCTTC	CSARNPGHTF
13	TRBV7-6	-	TRBJ1-5	-	TGTGCCAGCAGCTCAGGCAGGGCCCAGCCCCAGCATTTT	CASSSGRAQPQHF